These 10 T cell receptor beta chains were sequenced from one sample in a study of blood T cell repertoires in COVID-19. Profiled with immunoSEQ multiplex PCR; TCRdb holds only in-frame clones, not every one. The sample shows approximately 220,000 clones, 85% of them seen only once. Sequenced: peripheral blood. The receptors here all came from a man aged 50 to 60 who had recovered from COVID-19.

The J gene is TRBJ2-3, the V gene TRBV28; 8 bases line up with TRBD1. V lost 11 bases to trimming and J lost 1 base; unmatched junction nucleotides: 5. The germline V gene has CDR1 MDHEN and CDR2 SYDVKM. This CDR3 spans 13 amino acids. CDR3 sequence reads: CAAQTGGTDTQYF. CDR3 bases: TGTGCCGCCCAGACAGGGGGCACAGATACGCAGTATTTT.

The rearrangement links TRBV25-1 to TRBJ2-7; 7 bases align to TRBD1. Per the germline V gene, CDR1 is MGHDK and CDR2 is SYGVNS. The V gene end was trimmed by 4 bases and the J gene end by 3 bases; junction bases not matched to a gene: 6. This CDR3 is built from 14 residues. The DNA for the CDR3 is TGTGCCAGCAGTGCGACAGGGATCGGCTACGAGCAGTACTTC. It encodes CASSATGIGYEQYF.

The chain combines TRBV6-2 or TRBV6-3 with TRBJ1-2, with TRBD1 matching over 11 bases. CDR3 length: 15 residues. V lost 4 bases to trimming and J lost 6 bases; unmatched junction nucleotides: 7. From germline, CDR1 is MNHEY and CDR2 SVGEGT. CDR3: CASSSLGQGANGYTF. In nucleotides, the CDR3 is TGTGCCAGCAGTTCTCTTGGACAGGGGGCGAATGGCTACACCTTC.

The V call is TRBV7-2, the J call TRBJ2-7, with D maybe TRBD1 (5 bases). CDR3 length equals 14 residues. From germline, CDR1 is SGHTA and CDR2 FQGNSA. V gave up 2 bases and J gave up 3 bases, with 11 bases separating them. The DNA for the CDR3 is TGTGCCAGCAGCTTACAGGGTCTGAACTACGAGCAGTACTTC. Translation gives CASSLQGLNYEQYF. The full variable domain, with the rest looked up from reference TRBV7-2 and TRBJ2-7, is GAGVSQSPSNKVTEKGKDVELRCDPISGHTALYWYRQSLGQGLEFLIYFQGNSAPDKSGLPSDRFSAERTGGSVSTLTIQRTQQEDSAVYLCASSLQGLNYEQYFGPGTRLTVT.

The V call is TRBV7-2, the J call TRBJ1-1; 10 positions match TRBD1. Unmatched junction bases numbered 5, after V lost 4 bases and J lost 3 bases. This CDR3 contains 15 residues. CDR1 SGHTA and CDR2 FQGNSA come from the germline V gene. CDR3 bases: TGTGCCAGCAGCTCGACAGGGGGCTGGGACACTGAAGCTTTCTTT. Amino acid sequence: CASSSTGGWDTEAFF. Drawing the rest from reference TRBV7-2 and TRBJ1-1, the complete variable domain is GAGVSQSPSNKVTEKGKDVELRCDPISGHTALYWYRQSLGQGLEFLIYFQGNSAPDKSGLPSDRFSAERTGGSVSTLTIQRTQQEDSAVYLCASSSTGGWDTEAFFGQGTRLTVV.

The chain couples TRBV3-1 (or the pseudogene TRBV3-2) to TRBJ2-7; 7 bases map to TRBD2. The CDR3 is 11 amino acids. V lost 4 bases to trimming and J lost 6 bases; unmatched junction nucleotides: 0. Looked up from germline, CDR1 is LGHDT and CDR2 is YNNKEL (reference sequence). CDR3 in DNA: TGTGCCAGCAGCCGGGGGGGCGAGCAGTACTTC. As protein: CASSRGGEQYF.

This clone was counted a few times. The rearrangement uses TRBV3-1 (or the pseudogene TRBV3-2) and TRBJ1-6, with D perhaps matching TRBD1 (5 bases). This CDR3 comprises 15 residues. Germline CDR1 reads LGHDT; CDR2 reads YNNKEL (reference sequence). The V and J ends lost 0 bases and 11 bases respectively, with 14 bases between them. CDR3 in DNA: TGTGCCAGCAGCCAAGATTGGGCAGGGAGGGCACCCCTCCACTTT. Translated, it gives CASSQDWAGRAPLHF.

DNA for the CDR3: TGTGCCAGCAGCCGACAGGGTTCAACTAATGAAAAACTGTTTTTT. Residues: CASSRQGSTNEKLFF. The chain carries TRBV3-1 (or the pseudogene TRBV3-2) and TRBJ1-4, with 7 bases matching TRBD1. This CDR3 region has 15 residues. V trimming: 4 bases; J trimming: 0 bases; junction bases outside the gene matches: 2. The germline gives CDR1 LGHDT, CDR2 YNNKEL (reference sequence).

This clone was counted a few times. The chain recombines TRBV4-1 with TRBJ1-1, with D maybe TRBD1 (5 bases). This CDR3 spans 15 amino acids. Per germline, CDR1 MGHRA and CDR2 YSYEKL. The V end lost 0 bases, the J end lost 8 bases, and 16 bases lay between the germline ends. CDR3 residues: CASSQDLGGRREAFF. The CDR3 DNA follows: TGCGCCAGCAGCCAAGATCTCGGGGGTCGGAGGGAAGCTTTCTTT.

The chain recombines TRBV28 with TRBJ1-2; tentatively, D is TRBD1 (6 bases). V was trimmed by 7 bases and J by 1 base, leaving 19 bases between them. CDR3 length: 16 amino acids. CDR1 is MDHEN and CDR2 is SYDVKM in the germline V gene. The CDR3 region has the DNA TGTGCCAGCAACGCCCCCGGACAGAGCCTTAACTATGGCTACACCTTC. This codes for CASNAPGQSLNYGYTF.